This T cell receptor beta chain was identified during a study of tumor-infiltrating lymphocytes in primary liver carcinoma. Turning to the study itself: All lesions had stage T1-T3 N0M0 and roughly 4 to 10 cm widths.

The tissue used was unsorted bulk material of 20-30 mg. RNA and DNA were co-extracted from it with the AllPrep DNA/RNA mini kit. A constant-region primer primed TCR beta cDNA synthesis from 500 ng of total RNA. Three nested multiplex PCR rounds, a slightly modified ARM-PCR method, built the TCR beta libraries. Rounds one and two of PCR, each of roughly 11 cycles, were primed with TRBV1-TRBV30 forward primers and a C-beta reverse primer. TCRdb redid the calling of the multiplex PCR reads with MiXCR, one entry per CDR3 protein. The sample shows some 40,000 distinct CDR3 sequences, approximately 71% of them seen only once. As regards this clonotype: The conserved phenylalanine or tryptophan normally closing the CDR3 is absent here, so this likely arose from a read error.

V gave up 2 bases and J gave up 0 bases, with 8 bases separating them. From germline, CDR1 is WSHSY and CDR2 SAAADI. The CDR3 runs 15 residues. Material for sequencing was tumor-adjacent normal liver tissue. The receptor comes from a man in his forties or fifties with primary liver carcinoma and hepatitis B virus infection. The rearrangement joins TRBV10-2 to TRBJ2-1; D ambiguous. The CDR3, as DNA: TGCGCCAGCAGTGAGACGGTTGCCTCCTACAATGAGCAGTTCATC. Translation: CASSETVASYNEQFI.